Sequencing of this TCR beta chain was carried out in a study of OX40 agonist ivuxolimab in advanced cancers. Study in general: The dose-escalation group included hepatocellular carcinoma, melanoma, renal cell carcinoma and head and neck cancer.

V was trimmed by 6 bases and J by 4 bases, leaving 9 bases between them. From germline, CDR1 is SNHLY and CDR2 FYNNEI. This CDR3 spans 12 amino acids. Patients had blood sampled at baseline and again on cycle 4 day 1 and cycle 7 day 1. In its sample, this clone was seen a few times. Its antigen is not identified. The protocol was immunoSEQ multiplex PCR, while the TCRdb copy is restricted to in-frame clones and leaves out a portion. This sample has 98,000 or so clones, with around 85% found just once. Study-level findings and limits: Determination of antigen specificity was not performed for the expanded peripheral T cells.

The receptor comes from an adult with an advanced solid tumor such as melanoma, head and neck, liver or kidney cancer. The sequences come from CD4+ or CD8+ T cells sorted from blood, collected in a trial of the OX40 agonist ivuxolimab. The chain carries TRBV2 and TRBJ1-1; D is uncertain. CDR3 loop: CASSYLPTEAFF. The CDR3 DNA is TGTGCCAGCAGCTACCTTCCCACTGAAGCTTTCTTT.